This T cell receptor (beta chain) is drawn from a study of T cells after yellow fever vaccination. At the level of the study: The SMART-Seq v4 Ultra Low Input method served to prepare the low-cell-number fractions. Regarding the study as a whole: Weaker, the secondary response peaked sooner, at day 5 versus 15. One caveat is that FACS-sorted repertoires could contain abundant clonotypes contaminating from the bulk population.

From the 5' RACE reads, TCRdb called clonotypes with MiXCR, one entry per CDR3 protein. The profile covers some 550,000 distinct CDR3 sequences, with 15% to 20% appearing a single time and 13% to 15% taken by the ten largest. With 2 bases clipped from V and 6 bases from J, the junction kept 14 bases outside the gene matches. This CDR3 comprises 17 residues. Looked up from germline, CDR1 is SGDLS and CDR2 is YYNGEE. Notes on this clonotype: Its matching antigen is unknown.

The genes are TRBV9 and TRBJ2-1, with 7 bases identical to TRBD1. The sequenced sample was PBMCs, obtained 15 days after the yellow fever booster vaccination. The receptor's source is a man in his thirties or forties who received the YFV17D yellow fever vaccine. CDR3 region: CASSVGPSGQLFNEQFF. The CDR3 coding sequence is TGTGCCAGCAGCGTGGGGCCCTCGGGACAGCTCTTCAATGAGCAGTTCTTC.